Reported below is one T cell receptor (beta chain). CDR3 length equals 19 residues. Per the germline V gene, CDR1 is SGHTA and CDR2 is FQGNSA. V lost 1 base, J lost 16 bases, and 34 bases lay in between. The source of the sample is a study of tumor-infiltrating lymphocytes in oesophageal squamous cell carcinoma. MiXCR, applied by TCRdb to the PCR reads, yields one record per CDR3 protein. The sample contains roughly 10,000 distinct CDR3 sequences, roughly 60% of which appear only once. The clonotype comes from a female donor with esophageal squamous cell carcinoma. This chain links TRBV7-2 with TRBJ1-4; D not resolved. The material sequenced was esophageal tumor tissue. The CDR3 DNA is TGTGCCAGCAGCTTAGTCCGGACTTCCCGCACCCCTAGCACAGATACGCAGTTTTTT. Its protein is CASSLVRTSRTPSTDTQFF.